This TCR beta chain was found in a study of T cell responses to AZD1222 COVID-19 vaccine. Trimming cost V 8 bases and J 6 bases; bases outside gene matches: 9. The CDR3 has 14 residues. Germline V gives CDR1 KGHSH, CDR2 LQKENI. Assay: immunoSEQ multiplex PCR; the TCRdb copy retains only in-frame clones and omits some. The top ten clones hold roughly a sixth of a sample with approximately 75,000 clones, around 86% of them seen once. Remarks on this clone: What it binds is unknown.

Study-wide points: There were repertoire samples only from the period after the peak T cell response. Clonal diversity was possibly underestimated; the donors were predominantly white British and more often female. Baseline serology detected seropositivity in only six AZD1222 recipients. Per reports, nearly half of all spike-specific TCRs target regions that are unmutated in variants.

This clonotype originated in an adult who received the AZD1222 COVID-19 vaccine. This chain uses TRBV18 with TRBJ2-2, with 7 positions matching TRBD2. Sequencing was performed on peripheral blood, taken 28 days after the second AZD1222 dose. The CDR3 sequence: CASVQSGGAGELFF. CDR3 bases: TGTGCCAGCGTCCAGTCGGGGGGTGCCGGGGAGCTGTTTTTT.